This T cell receptor (beta chain) is from a study of T cell changes during pregnancy in multiple sclerosis. The CDR3 totals 15 residues. Deletions cut 4 bases from V and 7 bases from J, with 19 bases between. Germline CDR1 reads LNHDA; CDR2 reads SQIVND (reference sequence). This table comes from immunoSEQ multiplex PCR, and its TCRdb copy is limited to in-frame clones, with some not included. The sample holds over 70,000 clones, around 93% seen once. This chain uses TRBV19 with TRBJ1-2; the D gene is possibly TRBD1 (6 bases). The TCR was taken from a female donor with multiple sclerosis, enrolled in a pregnancy study. Source: peripheral blood, taken in the first trimester of pregnancy. CDR3 coding DNA: TGTGCCAGTAGTAATTACAGGGAGAAGTTCAGTGGCTACACCTTC. It yields the protein CASSNYREKFSGYTF.